This is a list of T cell receptor beta chains from one sample in a study of OX40 agonist ivuxolimab in advanced cancers. TCRdb's copy holds only in-frame clones and misses some; the assay was immunoSEQ multiplex PCR. The repertoire includes fewer than 85,000 clones, 85% of them detected once, and 1.5% to 2% sits in the top ten. The sample consisted of CD4+ or CD8+ T cells sorted from blood, taken in a trial of the OX40 agonist ivuxolimab. The receptors originated from an adult with an advanced solid tumor such as melanoma, head and neck, liver or kidney cancer. The CDR3 runs from the conserved cysteine through the conserved F or W. D genes are given only for firm matches. The size of a clone is reported for some rows only, either as once, few or many, or as a class for expanded clones.

>.|TRBV7-8|.|TRBJ2-3
CASSLEGLRAQYF
TGTGCCAGCAGCTTAGAGGGCCTTAGGGCGCAGTATTTT
>few|TRBV29-1|TRBD1|TRBJ1-1
CSVLTGWGTEAFF
TGCAGCGTCCTGACAGGGTGGGGCACTGAAGCTTTCTTT
>.|TRBV30|.|TRBJ2-2
CAWTASNTGELFF
TGTGCCTGGACAGCTTCGAACACCGGGGAGCTGTTTTTT
>.|TRBV18|.|TRBJ1-2
CASSPREGQNYGYTF
TGTGCCAGCTCACCCCGGGAGGGGCAAAACTATGGCTACACCTTC
>few|TRBV7-3|.|TRBJ2-2
CASSQLNTGELFF
TGTGCCAGCAGCCAATTGAACACCGGGGAGCTGTTTTTT
>once|TRBV19|.|TRBJ1-1
CASRGRGNTEAFF
TGTGCCAGTAGAGGCAGGGGGAACACTGAAGCTTTCTTT
>.|TRBV6-1|.|TRBJ2-7
CASSAPPTREVYEQYF
TGTGCCAGCAGTGCCCCCCCCACGCGGGAAGTCTACGAGCAGTACTTC
>.|TRBV6-5|.|TRBJ1-2
CASSNMGVGYTF
TGTGCCAGCAGTAACATGGGTGTTGGCTACACCTTC
>.|TRBV11-2|TRBD2|TRBJ2-7
CASSLDVVDSGSSYEQYF
TGTGCCAGCAGCTTAGATGTGGTGGATAGCGGGAGCTCCTACGAGCAGTACTTC
>.|TRBV2|.|TRBJ1-5
CASSGMGDNQPQHF
TGTGCCAGCAGTGGGATGGGTGACAATCAGCCCCAGCATTTT